The subject of this entry is one TCR beta chain. No antigen is known for it. It has no much larger one-base neighbor in the sample; base qualities were not kept. CDR1 SEHNR and CDR2 FQNEAQ were looked up in the germline V gene (reference sequence). The CDR3, cysteine through phenylalanine, is 16 amino acids long. Kept here is only the CDR3 DNA, which spans 48 bases and is read in frame from base 1. Germline trimming amounts to 5 bases on V and 3 bases on J, with 10 as the count of junction bases outside the gene matches. The immunoSEQ Assay, a bias-controlled multiplex PCR, was used to amplify TCRbeta CDR3 regions from genomic DNA. Turning to the authors' computational methods: The number of nucleated cells in each sample was estimated from the amplification of reference gene primers within the assay. To quantify the absolute abundance of each unique TCRbeta CDR3 rearrangement, sequence reads were collapsed and filtered. For each sample, productive Simpson clonality was calculated as the square root of Simpson's diversity index over productive rearrangements. TCRdb mirrors the immuneACCESS table, restricted to in-frame sequences. Some clones are absent from its copies; in checked studies, under half trace to an unresolved V gene, and the reason for the others is unknown. The V and J calls and clone size come from that table; D and trimming were worked out from the DNA. Recorded for this sample are 140,000 to 150,000 clones; roughly 84% of them occurred a single time. The ten largest clonotypes hold roughly two fifths of the sample.

This specimen belongs to a study of blood T cell repertoires in COVID-19 (dated by TCRdb to 2020 to 2021). Turning to the overall study: Collaborator samples came from the United States, Italy and Spain and covered acute and convalescent phases of COVID-19. The material from the prospective study consisted of cDNA or gDNA derived from T cells, B-cell-depleted T cells, or PBMCs. Deeply sampled blood TCRbeta repertoires from subjects exposed to, actively infected with, or recovered from COVID-19 were included in the dataset. The repertoires were released in a freely available public database meant as a resource for research on the immune response to SARS-CoV-2. The samples were drawn from the first 160 participants of the ongoing ImmuneRACE study and from over a thousand subjects provided by 6 global collaborators. Sample metadata almost always included a de-identified subject ID, COVID-19 status, age in years and sex. HLA class I and class II types, where available, came from metadata supplied by the sample provider rather than from assay-based typing.

What the authors observed across the whole study: The quantity of clinical and demographic metadata differed by source and by participant and was supplied without curation.

Each collaborating institution followed its own protocols to collect whole blood in K2EDTA tubes. For TCRbeta analysis, collaborators shipped samples as frozen whole blood, isolated PBMCs, or DNA extracted from either of those sample types. Rearrangement joined TRBV7-9 to TRBJ1-2; TRBD1 fits 9 bases in the junction. The sequencing sample was made of peripheral blood. The source of this sequence is a human donor in a cohort sampled during active COVID-19. The CDR3 in this case is CASSLGTGSSDYGYTF. The DNA sequence reads TGTGCCAGCAGCCTCGGGACAGGGAGTAGTGACTATGGCTACACCTTC. Extended through the reference TRBV7-9 and TRBJ1-2 proteins, this CDR3 yields the full variable domain: DTGVSQNPRHKITKRGQNVTFRCDPISEHNRLYWYRQTLGQGPEFLTYFQNEAQLEKSRLLSDRFSAERPKGSFSTLEIQRTEQGDSAMYLCASSLGTGSSDYGYTFGSGTRLTVV.